The following is a T cell receptor beta chain sequence with its context. The specificity of this receptor is unknown. There are no base qualities to consult, and no much larger clone falls within one base. This specimen belongs to a study of blood T cells in healthy people across ages (dated by TCRdb to 2013 to 2016). Background on the whole study: In model experiments, template switching captured roughly one uniquely barcoded TCR beta cDNA molecule for every two T cells. Age-related changes in TCR beta repertoire diversity were measured in the study by deep sequencing normalized with unique cDNA molecular identifiers. Donors were grouped into four age groups: young (average 16 years), middle-aged (roughly 38), aged (over 55) and long-lived (just over 80). To avoid experimental bias, donors of different ages were spread randomly across the sequencing lanes. For two donors (one aged 18 to 29 and one aged 80 or older), the study analyzed two additional independent replicas of 1 million unique cDNA reads from the same blood draw.

The 40 or so donors, aged about 6 to 100 years, were systemically healthy Caucasian individuals from Russia. Roughly 11 milliliters of peripheral blood were drawn from each donor into EDTA-treated Vacutainer tubes. Ficoll-Paque density-gradient centrifugation was used to isolate PBMCs, with at least 6 million obtained per sample. Total RNA was extracted from PBMCs with Trizol reagent, with at least 6 micrograms obtained per sample. For every donor, an aliquot of PBMCs went through flow cytometry to measure the percentages of naive CD45RAhigh/CD27high T cells. The cysteine opens and the phenylalanine closes a CDR3 of 16 amino acids. Only the CDR3 DNA is retained, 48 bases long and in frame from the first base. The CDR1 and CDR2 encoded by the germline V gene are SGHDT and YYEEEE. Study-level results and caveats: Estimates of total diversity from one million sequenced T cells were regarded as lower bounds and underestimates. Because donor CMV infection status was unknown, age-related changes in expanded clonotypes were potentially confounded. Since profiling was done on bulk unsorted PBMCs, naive and antigen-experienced compartments could not be conclusively compared. Compared with the aged group, the long-lived group had more naive CD4+ T cells, fewer expanded clones and increased TCR diversity, suggesting age selection. There was a strong correlation between observed TCR beta diversity and the percentage of naive T cells measured by flow cytometry. Observed TCR beta diversity per million T cells fell roughly linearly with age, and a significant reduction was already apparent by age around 40.

The method was 5' RACE. The sequencing machine was an Illumina HiSeq 2500. A second PCR of roughly 6 to 11 cycles was run with a J-beta primer mix and a sample-barcoded 5' primer. A unique molecular identifier was introduced onto each TCR beta cDNA molecule by a template-switch 5' adaptor carrying 12 random nucleotides. Each sample yielded at least 3 million CDR3-containing paired-end reads. First-strand cDNA synthesis was performed from all RNA using the Mint cDNA synthesis kit, with priming by a TRBC-specific oligonucleotide. Following uracil-DNA glycosylase treatment, all cDNA underwent a first 18-cycle PCR with the universal primers M1SS and BC2_uni_R. For the original study's pipeline: Normalization of each sample was performed by random selection of 1 million high-quality reads, each carrying a distinct molecular identifier. Reads with shared molecular identifiers were discarded instead of being binned into consensus sequences. MiTCR, run with a Q25 quality threshold and the strictest error-elimination algorithm, handled CDR3 identification, clonotype clustering and error correction. A nonparametric unseen species model with Euler transformation was used to estimate a lower bound on total TCR beta diversity. Through fastp at Q25 and MiXCR, TCRdb rebuilt clones from the public reads, retaining in-frame beta chains. When rows share a CDR3 protein, they turn into one entry using the most common DNA and genes. TCRdb, rather than the study authors, made the V and J calls. A total of 600,000 to 1,000,000 distinct CDR3 sequences appear in this sample, roughly 64% of them only once. The ten top clones hold over 20% of the sample.

This clonotype originated in a man aged 25-40 years in good health. The V and J genes are TRBV5-6 and TRBJ2-4, with TRBD1 perhaps the D gene, on 6 matching bases. The assigned J gene may be wrong: the sequence end matches TRBJ2-7 better. The sequenced sample was blood. CDR3 region: CASSLGLSRGLTEQYF. The DNA sequence reads TGTGCCAGCAGCTTGGGGCTGTCCAGGGGATTAACCGAGCAGTACTTC.